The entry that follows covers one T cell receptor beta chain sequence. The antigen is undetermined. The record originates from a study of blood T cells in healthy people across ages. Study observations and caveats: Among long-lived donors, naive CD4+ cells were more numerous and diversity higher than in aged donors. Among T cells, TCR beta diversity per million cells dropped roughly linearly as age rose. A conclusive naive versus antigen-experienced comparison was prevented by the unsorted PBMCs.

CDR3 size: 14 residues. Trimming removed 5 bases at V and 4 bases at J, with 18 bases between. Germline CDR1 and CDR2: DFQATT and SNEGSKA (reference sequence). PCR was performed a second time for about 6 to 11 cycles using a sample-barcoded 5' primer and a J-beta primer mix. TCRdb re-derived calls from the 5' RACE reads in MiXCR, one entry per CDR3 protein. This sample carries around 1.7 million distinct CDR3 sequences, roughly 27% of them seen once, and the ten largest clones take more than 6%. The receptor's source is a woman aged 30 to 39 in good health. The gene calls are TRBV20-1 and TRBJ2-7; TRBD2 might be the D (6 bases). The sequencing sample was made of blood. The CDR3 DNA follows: TGCAGTGCTGGCTGGGGACTCCGAACTTACGAGCAGTACTTC. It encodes CSAGWGLRTYEQYF.